These 17 T cell receptor beta chains originate from one sample sequenced in a study of T cells after yellow fever vaccination. TCRdb reanalysed the 5' RACE reads using MiXCR and keeps one entry per CDR3 protein. This table has hundreds of thousands of distinct CDR3 sequences, under 15% appearing once. Material: CD4+ T cells sorted from PBMCs, obtained 15 days after the yellow fever booster vaccination. The receptor set was obtained from a man between 18 and 29 years old who received the YFV17D yellow fever vaccine.

This clonotype was seen more than once but under ten times. This chain joins TRBV4-3 and TRBJ1-2; no definite D call. V lost 0 bases and J lost 1, with 9 bases in between. The CDR3 contains 15 residues. Germline V lookup: CDR1 LGHNA, CDR2 YSLEER. CDR3: CASSQDYGDNYGYTF. The CDR3 DNA reads TGCGCCAGCAGCCAAGATTACGGGGATAACTATGGCTACACCTTC.

The V gene is TRBV7-2, the J gene TRBJ1-1, with 7 bases fitting TRBD1. V was pared by 5 bases and J by 3 bases, with 6 bases of the junction left unmatched. The CDR3 spans 14 residues. CDR1 SGHTA and CDR2 FQGNSA come from the germline V gene. The CDR3 DNA reads TGTGCCAGCAGCCAGACAGGGACGGACACTGAAGCTTTCTTT. Amino acids: CASSQTGTDTEAFF.

This clonotype showed up many times. The V gene is TRBV5-1, the J gene TRBJ1-5; D unresolved. The germline V gene encodes CDR1 SGHRS and CDR2 YFSETQ. V dropped 4 bases and J dropped 5 bases, with 10 bases sitting between them. The CDR3 contains 13 residues. Here the CDR3 DNA reads TGCGCCAGCAGCCTCGACGGCTATCAGCCCCAGCATTTT. Translated, it gives CASSLDGYQPQHF.

This clonotype was detected only a few times. J is TRBJ1-6 and V is TRBV7-9; D remains unclear. V lost 6 bases and J lost 6, with 15 bases in between. The CDR3 has 15 residues. Per the germline V gene, CDR1 is SEHNR and CDR2 is FQNEAQ (reference sequence). CDR3 residues: CASRENQDINSPLHF. In DNA form, the CDR3 reads TGTGCCAGCAGGGAAAATCAGGATATTAATTCACCCCTCCACTTT.

The rearrangement links TRBV5-1 to TRBJ1-3; unclear D gene. The CDR3 has 14 residues. Trimming took off 4 bases at V and 4 bases at J, with 12 bases between the two ends. Looked up from germline, CDR1 is SGHRS and CDR2 is YFSETQ. CDR3 coding DNA: TGCGCCAGCAGCCCTGGGAGTCTCGGAAACACCATATATTTT. Encoded protein: CASSPGSLGNTIYF.

This chain links TRBV5-4 with TRBJ2-3; no clear D gene. CDR1 and CDR2 (germline): SGHNT, YYREEE (reference sequence). The V and J ends lost 3 bases and 1 base respectively, with 18 bases between them. CDR3 length: 17 residues. The CDR3 sequence is CASSSPDLGFGTDTQYF. CDR3 coding DNA: TGTGCCAGCAGCTCCCCTGATTTAGGGTTTGGCACAGATACGCAGTATTTT.

This clonotype was seen more than once but under ten times. The J gene is TRBJ1-1, the V gene TRBV7-6; 8 nucleotides agree with TRBD1. V gave up 5 bases and J gave up 3 bases; unmatched junction bases: 17. Germline V gives CDR1 SGHVS, CDR2 FNYEAQ. The CDR3 runs to 18 residues. The CDR3 sequence is CASSPRQGLVGGDTEAFF. CDR3 coding DNA: TGTGCCAGCAGCCCCCGACAGGGGCTAGTAGGAGGGGACACTGAAGCTTTCTTT.

This clonotype was observed a few times. The chain joins TRBV20-1 to TRBJ2-1, with D unresolved. This CDR3 contains 11 residues. V was clipped by 0 bases and J by 8 bases, with 5 bases between them. Per the germline V gene, CDR1 is DFQATT and CDR2 is SNEGSKA (reference sequence). CDR3 nucleotide sequence: TGCAGTGCTAGAGATCAGTATGAGCAGTTCTTC. It is translated as CSARDQYEQFF.

The sample holds a few counts of this clonotype. J is TRBJ2-5 and V is TRBV10-3; 7 bases match TRBD2. CDR1 ENHRY and CDR2 SYGVKD come from the germline V gene. Trimming cost V 3 bases and J 4 bases; bases outside gene matches: 8. The CDR3 runs to 15 residues. The CDR3 DNA reads TGTGCCATCAGTGAATGGGAGGGGCTAGCAGAGACCCAGTACTTC. This codes for CAISEWEGLAETQYF.

V usage is TRBV28 and J usage is TRBJ1-6; 7 bases match TRBD1. V trimming: 6 bases; J trimming: 9 bases; junction bases outside the gene matches: 8. The CDR3 is 14 residues long. CDR1 and CDR2 (germline): MDHEN, SYDVKM. CDR3 nucleotides: TGTGCCAGCAGATCCGACAGGGCGCCTTCACCCCTCCACTTT. This translates into CASRSDRAPSPLHF.

This sequence joins TRBV18 and TRBJ1-2, with a weak D call TRBD1 (5 bases). The CDR3 runs to 15 residues. Germline lookup yields CDR1 KGHSH and CDR2 LQKENI. Trimming took 3 bases from V and 4 from J, leaving 15 bases between them. The CDR3 region has the DNA TGTGCCAGCTCACCTAACGCACAAGGGGCCTATGGCTACACCTTC. Translation: CASSPNAQGAYGYTF.

This clonotype was picked up a small number of times. The chain employs TRBV5-5 and TRBJ1-6, with TRBD1 identical over 7 bases. V was clipped by 3 bases and J by 2 bases; unmatched bases: 2. CDR1 is SGHKS, CDR2 YYEKEE, per germline (reference sequence). The CDR3 is 15 residues long. CDR3 coding DNA: TGTGCCAGCAGCTCCGACAGGGCCTATAATTCACCCCTCCACTTT. Its translation is CASSSDRAYNSPLHF.

This clonotype was picked up a small number of times. V gene TRBV18 combines with J gene TRBJ1-3, with TRBD1 matching 8 bases. Germline V gene sequence: CDR1 KGHSH, CDR2 LQKENI. This CDR3 comprises 17 residues. The junction had 4 bases not matched to a gene; V was cut back by 0 bases and J by 0 bases. The DNA for the CDR3 is TGTGCCAGCTCACCACCGGGACAGGTCGGCTCTGGAAACACCATATATTTT. Protein product: CASSPPGQVGSGNTIYF.

This clonotype was observed a handful of times. This rearrangement joins TRBV6-5 to TRBJ2-2; D is unresolved. Between the trimmed V and J ends, which lost 6 bases and 6 bases, there was a span of 11 bases. CDR3 length equals 13 residues. The germline V gene has CDR1 MNHEY and CDR2 SVGAGI. Here the CDR3 reads CASRAVVAGELFF. CDR3 nucleotide sequence: TGTGCCAGCAGGGCAGTAGTGGCCGGGGAGCTGTTTTTT.

This clonotype was detected a few times. This chain connects TRBV19 to TRBJ1-4; D unclear. Per the germline V gene, CDR1 is LNHDA and CDR2 is SQIVND (reference sequence). This CDR3 spans 13 amino acids. V dropped 4 bases and J dropped 11 bases, with 14 bases sitting between them. The CDR3 region is CASSTRTDRKLFF. CDR3 in DNA: TGTGCCAGTAGTACCAGGACGGATCGGAAACTGTTTTTT.

The chain carries TRBV7-2 and TRBJ2-2; 7 bases are a match to TRBD2. The V segment lost 0 bases and the J segment 5 bases; nucleotides outside the gene matches: 9. The CDR3 extends over 17 amino acids. From germline, CDR1 is SGHTA and CDR2 FQGNSA. The CDR3: CASSLARLADRTGELFF. The CDR3 region has the DNA TGTGCCAGCAGCTTAGCGCGGCTAGCGGATAGGACCGGGGAGCTGTTTTTT. Using reference TRBV7-2 and TRBJ2-2 for the parts outside the CDR3, the full variable domain is GAGVSQSPSNKVTEKGKDVELRCDPISGHTALYWYRQSLGQGLEFLIYFQGNSAPDKSGLPSDRFSAERTGGSVSTLTIQRTQQEDSAVYLCASSLARLADRTGELFFGEGSRLTVL.

The chain recombines TRBV27 with TRBJ2-4; the D gene could be TRBD1 or TRBD2 (5 bases each). CDR1 is MNHEY and CDR2 is SMNVEV in the germline V gene (reference sequence). The CDR3 is 12 residues long. The germline V and J ends were trimmed by 6 bases and 8 bases, with 11 bases remaining between them. The chain's CDR3 is CASRGVADIQYF. The CDR3 DNA sequence: TGTGCCAGCAGGGGGGTCGCTGACATTCAGTACTTC.